These T cell receptor beta chains were read from a single sample in a study of blood T cell repertoires in COVID-19. The repertoire was sequenced with immunoSEQ multiplex PCR; TCRdb's copy has only in-frame clones and lacks some. The sample records approximately 250,000 clones, about 84% being singletons. Specimen: peripheral blood. The receptors shown here come from an elderly woman with COVID-19, enrolled during active disease. Each CDR3 is given with its conserved first and last residue. The order of the fields is V gene, clone size, J gene, D gene, CDR3 DNA, CDR3 protein. The D gene is left open where the match is weak. Clone sizes are given selectively: once, few, many, or a class where the clone is expanded.

>TRBV12-3/TRBV12-4|.|TRBJ1-5|.
TGTGCCAGCAGTTTCGGATTCGGGCAGCCCCAGCATTTT
CASSFGFGQPQHF
>TRBV9|.|TRBJ2-1|TRBD1
TGTGCCAGCAGCGCCCAAGACAGGGGGAATGAGCAGTTCTTC
CASSAQDRGNEQFF
>TRBV18|few|TRBJ2-1|TRBD2
TGTGCCAGCTCACCATTAGGGACTAGCGGGGGAAATGAGCAGTTCTTC
CASSPLGTSGGNEQFF
>TRBV12-3/TRBV12-4|.|TRBJ2-5|TRBD1
TGTGCCAGCAACCCAACAGGGGGAGAGACCCAGTACTTC
CASNPTGGETQYF
>TRBV10-3|.|TRBJ1-6|.
TGTGCCATCAGTGAGGGGCCCGGATATAATTCACCCCTCCACTTT
CAISEGPGYNSPLHF
>TRBV5-4|.|TRBJ1-2|.
TGTGCCAGCAGCTTGGCAGGATCCTATGGCTACACCTTC
CASSLAGSYGYTF
>TRBV18|.|TRBJ1-2|.
TGTGCCAGCTCACCGGTTGGGACGGGGGATGGCTACACCTTC
CASSPVGTGDGYTF
>TRBV13|.|TRBJ1-2|TRBD1
TGTGCCAGCAGCGGGCCGGGGACAGCCCTTAACTATGGCTACACCTTC
CASSGPGTALNYGYTF
>TRBV2|many|TRBJ1-4|.
TGTGCCAGCAGTGATCAGGGAACGAACGAAAAACTGTTTTTT
CASSDQGTNEKLFF
>TRBV18|few|TRBJ2-2|TRBD1
TGTGCCAGCTCACCAATGCAGGGGGCGGCGAACACCGGGGAGCTGTTTTTT
CASSPMQGAANTGELFF
>TRBV7-9|.|TRBJ1-1|TRBD1
TGTGCCAGCAGCTCCCAGGACAGGGGGCATGCTTTCTTT
CASSSQDRGHAFF
>TRBV6-5|.|TRBJ1-2|TRBD1
TGTGCCAGCAGTTACAGCGGACAGGGCATTGGCTACACCTTC
CASSYSGQGIGYTF
>TRBV7-6|.|TRBJ2-5|.
TGTGCCAGCAGCACTAATACAGGAGGGGAGACCCAGTACTTC
CASSTNTGGETQYF
>TRBV3-1/TRBV3-2|.|TRBJ1-2|TRBD1
TGTGCCAGCAGCCCTCTGACAGGGGATGGCTACACCTTC
CASSPLTGDGYTF
>TRBV10-3|.|TRBJ2-1|.
TGTGCCATGTCCGGTGTGGGGGGCAATGAGCAGTTCTTC
CAMSGVGGNEQFF
>TRBV28|.|TRBJ2-1|.
TGTGCCAGCACCCCAGGCTACAATGAGCAGTTCTTC
CASTPGYNEQFF
>TRBV9|.|TRBJ1-6|.
TGTGCCAGCAGCGTGGTAGCCTATAATTCACCCCTCCACTTT
CASSVVAYNSPLHF
>TRBV5-1|.|TRBJ1-2|.
TGCGCCAGCAGCGGGCTAAACGACGCATTGAACTATGGCTACACCTTC
CASSGLNDALNYGYTF